This T cell receptor (beta chain) was captured in a study of OX40 agonist ivuxolimab in advanced cancers. Broader study findings: Still undetermined is the antigen specificity of the expanded peripheral T cells.

Method: immunoSEQ multiplex PCR; TCRdb's copy keeps in-frame clones and lacks some. The sample contains roughly 48,000 clones, 85% to 90% of which appear only once. At cycle 4 day 1, cycle 7 day 1, and baseline, blood was sampled. Comments on this clone: Its antigen remains unknown.

CDR3 length: 14 residues. V lost 10 bases, J lost 0 bases, and 15 bases lay in between. The germline V gene has CDR1 LNHDA and CDR2 SQIVND (reference sequence). The TCR originated in an adult with an advanced solid tumor such as melanoma, head and neck, liver or kidney cancer. J is TRBJ1-1 and V is TRBV19, with D tentatively TRBD1 (5 bases). This specimen was CD4+ or CD8+ T cells sorted from blood, taken in a trial of the OX40 agonist ivuxolimab. The CDR3 DNA sequence: TGTGCCACCCGGGACGGTAAAATGAACACTGAAGCTTTCTTT. Translating it yields CATRDGKMNTEAFF.